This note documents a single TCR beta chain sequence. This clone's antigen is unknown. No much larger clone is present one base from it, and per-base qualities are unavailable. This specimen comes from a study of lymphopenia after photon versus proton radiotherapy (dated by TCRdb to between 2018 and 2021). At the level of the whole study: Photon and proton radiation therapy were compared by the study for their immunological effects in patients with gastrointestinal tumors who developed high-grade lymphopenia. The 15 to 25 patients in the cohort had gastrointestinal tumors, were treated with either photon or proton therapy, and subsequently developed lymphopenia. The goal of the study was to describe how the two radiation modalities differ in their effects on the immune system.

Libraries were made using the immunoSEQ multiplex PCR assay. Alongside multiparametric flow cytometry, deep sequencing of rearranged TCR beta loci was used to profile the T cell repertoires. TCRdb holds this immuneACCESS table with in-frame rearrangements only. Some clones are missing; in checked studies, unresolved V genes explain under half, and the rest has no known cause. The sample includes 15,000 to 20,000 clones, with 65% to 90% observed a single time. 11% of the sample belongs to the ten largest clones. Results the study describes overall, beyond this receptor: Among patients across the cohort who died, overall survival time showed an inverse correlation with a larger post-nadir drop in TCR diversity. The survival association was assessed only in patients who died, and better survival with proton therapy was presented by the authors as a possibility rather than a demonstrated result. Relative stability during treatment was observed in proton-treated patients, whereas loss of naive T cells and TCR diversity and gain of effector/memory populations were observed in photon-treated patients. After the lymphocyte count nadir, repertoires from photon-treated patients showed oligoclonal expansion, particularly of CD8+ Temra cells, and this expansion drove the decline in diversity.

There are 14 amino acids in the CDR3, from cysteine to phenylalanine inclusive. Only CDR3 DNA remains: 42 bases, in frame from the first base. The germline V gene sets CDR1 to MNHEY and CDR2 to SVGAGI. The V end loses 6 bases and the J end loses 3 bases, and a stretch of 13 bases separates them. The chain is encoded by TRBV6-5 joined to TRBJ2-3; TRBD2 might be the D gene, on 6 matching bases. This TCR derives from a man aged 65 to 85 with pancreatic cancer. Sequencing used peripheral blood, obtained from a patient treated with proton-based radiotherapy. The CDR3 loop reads CASSSGGWTDTQYF. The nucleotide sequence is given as TGTGCCAGCAGCTCCGGGGGTTGGACAGATACGCAGTATTTT.